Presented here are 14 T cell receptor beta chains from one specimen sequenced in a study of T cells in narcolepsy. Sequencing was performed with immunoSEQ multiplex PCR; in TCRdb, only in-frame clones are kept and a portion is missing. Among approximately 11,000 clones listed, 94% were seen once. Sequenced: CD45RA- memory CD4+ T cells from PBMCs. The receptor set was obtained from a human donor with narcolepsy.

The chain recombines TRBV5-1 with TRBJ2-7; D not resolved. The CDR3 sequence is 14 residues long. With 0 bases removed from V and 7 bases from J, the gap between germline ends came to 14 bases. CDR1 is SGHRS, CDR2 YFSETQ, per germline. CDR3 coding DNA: TGCGCCAGCAGCTTGGCGGTAGGGCCTGGGGAGCAGTACTTC. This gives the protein CASSLAVGPGEQYF.

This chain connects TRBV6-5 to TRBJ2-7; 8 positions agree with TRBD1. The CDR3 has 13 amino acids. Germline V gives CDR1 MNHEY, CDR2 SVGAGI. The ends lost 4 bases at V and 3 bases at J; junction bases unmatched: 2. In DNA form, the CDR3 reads TGTGCCAGCAGTTCGACAGGGGTCTACGAGCAGTACTTC. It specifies CASSSTGVYEQYF.

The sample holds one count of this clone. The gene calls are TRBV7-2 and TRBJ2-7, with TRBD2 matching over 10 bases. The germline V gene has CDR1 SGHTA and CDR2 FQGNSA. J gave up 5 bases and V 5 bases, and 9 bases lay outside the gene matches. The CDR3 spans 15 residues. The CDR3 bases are TGTGCCAGCAGCCCTGTTAGCGGGGGGATACACGAGCAGTACTTC. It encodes CASSPVSGGIHEQYF.

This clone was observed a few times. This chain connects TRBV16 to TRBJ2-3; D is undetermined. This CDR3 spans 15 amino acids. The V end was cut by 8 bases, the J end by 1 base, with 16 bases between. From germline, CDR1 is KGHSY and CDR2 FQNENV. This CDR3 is CASGPAGYGTDTQYF. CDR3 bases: TGTGCCAGCGGTCCAGCCGGGTATGGCACAGATACGCAGTATTTT. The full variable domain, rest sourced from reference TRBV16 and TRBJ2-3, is GEEVAQTPKHLVRGEGQKAKLYCAPIKGHSYVFWYQQVLKNEFKFLISFQNENVFDETGMPKERFSAKCLPNSPCSLEIQATKLEDSAVYFCASGPAGYGTDTQYFGPGTRLTVL.

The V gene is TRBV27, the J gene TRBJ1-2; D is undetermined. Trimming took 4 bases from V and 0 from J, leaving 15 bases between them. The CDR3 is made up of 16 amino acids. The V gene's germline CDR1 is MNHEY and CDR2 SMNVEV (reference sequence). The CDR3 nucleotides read TGTGCCAGCAGTTCCAACTCCCGGGATCCTAACTATGGCTACACCTTC. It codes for CASSSNSRDPNYGYTF.

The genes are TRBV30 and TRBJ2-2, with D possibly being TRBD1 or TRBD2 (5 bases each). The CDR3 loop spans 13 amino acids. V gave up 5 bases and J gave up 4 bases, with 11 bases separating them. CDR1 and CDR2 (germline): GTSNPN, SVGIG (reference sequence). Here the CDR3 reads CAWAGTGTGELFF. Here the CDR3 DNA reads TGTGCCTGGGCCGGGACGGGCACCGGGGAGCTGTTTTTT.

As DNA, the CDR3 is TGTGCCAGCAGTCTAACGGGGATTTCCTACAATGAGCAGTTCTTC. Translation gives CASSLTGISYNEQFF. This chain uses TRBV2 with TRBJ2-1; D might be TRBD2 (5 bases). Germline V lookup: CDR1 SNHLY, CDR2 FYNNEI. CDR3 size: 15 residues. Trimming removed 5 bases from V and 1 base from J, with 12 bases in between.

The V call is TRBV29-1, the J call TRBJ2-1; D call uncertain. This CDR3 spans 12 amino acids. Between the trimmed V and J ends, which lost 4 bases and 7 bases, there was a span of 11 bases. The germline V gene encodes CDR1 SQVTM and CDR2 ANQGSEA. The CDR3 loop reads CSVVRQINEQFF. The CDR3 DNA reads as TGCAGCGTTGTAAGGCAGATTAATGAGCAGTTCTTC.

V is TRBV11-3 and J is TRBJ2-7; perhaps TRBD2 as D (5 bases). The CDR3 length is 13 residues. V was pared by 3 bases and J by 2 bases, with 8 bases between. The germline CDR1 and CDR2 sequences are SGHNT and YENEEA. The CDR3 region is CASSLEATYEQYF. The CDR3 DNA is TGTGCCAGCAGCTTGGAGGCAACCTACGAGCAGTACTTC.

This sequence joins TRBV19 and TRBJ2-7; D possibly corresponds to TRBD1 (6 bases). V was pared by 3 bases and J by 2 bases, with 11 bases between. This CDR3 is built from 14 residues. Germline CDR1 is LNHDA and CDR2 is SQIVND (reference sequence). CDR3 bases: TGTGCCAGTAGTATCGACCGACAGGCCTACGAGCAGTACTTC. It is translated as CASSIDRQAYEQYF.

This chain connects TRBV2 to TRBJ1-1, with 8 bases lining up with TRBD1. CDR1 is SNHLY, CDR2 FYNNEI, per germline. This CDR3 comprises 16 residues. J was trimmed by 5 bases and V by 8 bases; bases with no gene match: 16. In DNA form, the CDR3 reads TGTGCCAGCCGGCGATACAGGGGGTCGGGTGGAACTGAAGCTTTCTTT. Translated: CASRRYRGSGGTEAFF.

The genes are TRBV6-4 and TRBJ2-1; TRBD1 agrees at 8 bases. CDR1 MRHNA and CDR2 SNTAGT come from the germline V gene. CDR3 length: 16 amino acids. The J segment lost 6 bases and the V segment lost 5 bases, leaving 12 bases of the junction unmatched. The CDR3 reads CASSRLPGQGRNEQFF. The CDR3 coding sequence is TGTGCCAGCAGTCGACTCCCAGGACAGGGTCGCAATGAGCAGTTCTTC.

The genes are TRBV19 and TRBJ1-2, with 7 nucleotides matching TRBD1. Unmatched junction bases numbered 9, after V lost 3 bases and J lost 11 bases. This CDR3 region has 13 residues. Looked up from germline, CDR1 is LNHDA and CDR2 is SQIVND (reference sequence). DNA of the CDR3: TGTGCCAGTAGTATGATATTGGGACAGTCGTACACCTTC. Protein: CASSMILGQSYTF.

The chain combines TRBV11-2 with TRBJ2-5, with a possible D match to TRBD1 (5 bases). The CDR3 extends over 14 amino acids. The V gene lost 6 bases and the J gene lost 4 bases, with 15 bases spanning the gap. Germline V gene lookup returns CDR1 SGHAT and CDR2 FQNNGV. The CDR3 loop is CASRLGSRGETQYF. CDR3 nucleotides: TGTGCCAGCAGGCTGGGGTCTAGGGGAGAGACCCAGTACTTC.